This T cell receptor (beta chain) comes out of a study of T cells in Graves' hyperthyroidism and ophthalmopathy. Study results and limitations: Most clonotypes expanded in the thyroid (above 0.001) were also present in blood.

CDR3 length: 15 residues. Germline-derived CDR1 and CDR2 are MNHEY and SMNVEV (reference sequence). V lost 5 bases to trimming and J lost 3 bases, with 17 bases between them. TCR beta CDR3 region amplification was performed from RNA transcripts. First-round RT-PCR targeting the TCR CDR3 was performed with the HTBI primer set. MiXCR, applied by TCRdb to the multiplex PCR reads, yields one record per CDR3 protein. This table holds a few hundred thousand distinct CDR3 sequences, around 25% found once. This clonotype came up many times. What it binds is not known. Diagnoses were made from clinical symptoms, serum measures (thyroxine and TRAb), thyroid ultrasound and orbital computed tomography.

This TCR was recovered from a man aged 50-59 years with Graves' hyperthyroidism. Material: blood. This chain joins TRBV27 and TRBJ2-7, with D unclear. CDR3 coding DNA: TGTGCCAGCAGTCCATACTCCGGACCGGGCTACGAGCAGTACTTC. It yields the protein CASSPYSGPGYEQYF.